This TCR beta chain was profiled in a study of CD8 T cells in ankylosing spondylitis. Quantitative 5'-RACE with molecular barcodes generated TCR beta libraries. One entry per CDR3 protein results from TCRdb running MiXCR on the 5' RACE reads. The data contain around 540,000 distinct CDR3 sequences, 9.5% to 15% of them singletons. Details on this clonotype: Its antigen is as yet unknown.

Study conclusions and caveats: Characteristic, it appeared, of ankylosing spondylitis blood was a TCR beta motif of about eight highly homologous variants. The study looked at matched synovial fluid samples from ankylosing spondylitis patients. Disease-linked clones were reported to be significantly enriched there. Earlier authors reported some of these motif variants in reactive arthritis synovial fluid and blood.

The CDR3 consists of 15 residues. The V gene's germline CDR1 is SEHNR and CDR2 FQNEAQ (reference sequence). The J segment lost 5 bases and the V segment lost 5 bases, leaving 7 bases of the junction unmatched. This chain links TRBV7-9 with TRBJ2-2; 8 positions agree with TRBD2. The material sequenced was blood, either unsorted or a sorted T cell fraction (not recorded which). The origin of this receptor is a male donor with ankylosing spondylitis. The CDR3: CASSRTSPTTGELFF. Written as DNA, the CDR3 is TGTGCCAGCAGCCGGACTAGCCCTACGACCGGGGAGCTGTTTTTT.